This paragraph covers one TCR beta chain sequence. Its binding antigen is unknown. No base-level quality is on record; no much larger clone is a single base apart. Inclusive of the bounding cysteine and phenylalanine, the CDR3 is 16 residues long. CDR3 DNA is the only sequence kept; it has 48 bases, read in frame from the first base. CDR1 and CDR2 are drawn from the germline V gene: SGHAT, FQNNGV. V is trimmed back by 0 bases and J by 8 bases, and the junction contains 9 bases that no gene match accounts for. TCRbeta CDR3 regions were amplified from genomic DNA using the immunoSEQ Assay, a bias-controlled multiplex PCR. Processing in the source paper ran as follows. The number of nucleated cells in each sample was estimated by amplification of reference gene primers within the assay. To quantify the absolute abundance of each unique TCRbeta CDR3 rearrangement, sequence reads were collapsed and filtered. For each sample, productive Simpson clonality was calculated as the square root of Simpson's diversity index across productive rearrangements. What TCRdb holds here is the immuneACCESS table cut down to in-frame rearrangements. Part of the clones is not present; checked against another copy, under half of the missing clones reflect an unresolved V gene, and the others are unexplained. V, J and clone size are those of that table, while D and trimming were read from the DNA. The table for this sample lists 200,000 or so clones; roughly 88% of them were counted only once. The ten largest clones take up about 2.5% of the sample.

In the prospective study, participants were 18 to 89 years old, resided in about 25 geographic areas of the United States, and were enrolled through a virtual design. To assign participants to cohorts, the prospective study relied on clinical history that participants themselves reported in a screening survey and a study questionnaire. In the prospective study, whole blood, serum and a nasopharyngeal or oropharyngeal swab were collected from each participant by mobile phlebotomists. Prospective study participants could optionally give additional blood draws and questionnaires over an approximately 2-month period. Before DNA extraction, blood samples from the prospective study were shipped at room temperature or frozen. The data belong to a study of blood T cell repertoires in COVID-19 (dated by TCRdb to the early 2020s). A note on the overall study: Samples from collaborators originated in the United States, Italy and Spain and spanned both the acute and convalescent phases of COVID-19. The sample metadata nearly always contained a de-identified subject ID, COVID-19 status, age in years and sex. Where HLA class I and class II types were available, the types were taken from metadata supplied by the sample provider, not from assay-based typing. Samples were obtained from the ongoing ImmuneRACE study (first 160 participants) and from over a thousand subjects provided by 6 global collaborators. Deeply sampled blood TCRbeta repertoires from subjects exposed to, actively infected with, or recovered from COVID-19 were included in the dataset. The material from the prospective study consisted of cDNA or gDNA derived from T cells, B-cell-depleted T cells, or PBMCs. A freely available public database, intended as a resource for researchers studying the immune response to SARS-CoV-2, is where the repertoires were released.

Broader findings and caveats from the paper: How much clinical and demographic metadata was included differed by source and by participant, and the metadata was provided uncurated.

The V and J segments used are TRBV11-2 and TRBJ1-4; a stretch of 7 junction bases matches TRBD1. This receptor was taken from a woman aged 40 to 50 with acute COVID-19. Sequenced: PBMCs or T cells enriched from blood (not recorded which). CDR3 loop: CASSLDYETGREKLFF. The nucleotide sequence is TGTGCCAGCAGCTTAGATTATGAGACAGGGCGGGAAAAACTGTTTTTT. Beyond the CDR3, the reference TRBV11-2 and TRBJ1-4 genes provide the residues; the full variable domain reads: EAGVAQSPRYKIIEKRQSVAFWCNPISGHATLYWYQQILGQGPKLLIQFQNNGVVDDSQLPKDRFSAERLKGVDSTLKIQPAKLEDSAVYLCASSLDYETGREKLFFGSGTQLSVL.